The clone carrying this TCR beta chain was found once. Its antigen remains unknown. The junction shows a germline mismatch at one end, possibly a read error. Per germline, CDR1 SGHAT and CDR2 FQNNGV. The CDR3 contains 13 residues. This sample was included in a study of tumor and adjacent non-tumor tissue in lung cancer. About the study: Patients were aged roughly 31 to 76, 9 to 10 men and about five women, stage I to III.

This sample's RNA came from whole unsorted tissue. Three rounds of nested PCR, following a modified ARM-PCR protocol, produced the TCRbeta library. TCRdb reprocessed the multiplex PCR reads via MiXCR and lists one record per CDR3 protein. The table lists roughly 140,000 distinct CDR3 sequences, around 61% of them singletons. Whole-study findings and limits: Tumor tissue had significantly higher TCR diversity than normal lung. Tumor repertoires had a smaller top 100 clone share than normal lung.

The source material was lung tumor tissue. This rearrangement joins TRBV11-2 to TRBJ2-7; D gene uncertain. The clonotype comes from a man aged 60-69 years with small cell lung cancer. CDR3: CASSLASYYEQYF. DNA for the CDR3: TGTGCCAGCAGCTTAGCCTCATACTACGAGCAGTATTTC.